This T cell receptor beta chain came from a study of brain T cells in children with intractable seizures (dated by TCRdb to about 2021). About the study as a whole: As a first screen for immune gene transcripts, resected brain tissue from approximately 54 pediatric epilepsy surgery cases was run on a NanoString immunology panel. Among the approximately twelve selected surgery cases, pre-surgery blood was additionally sequenced for eight, leaving four cases with brain tissue only. Findings and caveats that apply to the study as a whole: Viral specificity was inferred solely from CDR3 sequence similarity, and the HCMV serostatus of the patients was not known. Because sequencing depth differed between pre- and post-surgery blood, the absence of clones from the pre-surgery sample may reflect undersampling.

The immunoSEQ assay was used to generate TCR beta chain sequences from genomic DNA. The study's processing was this. Any CDR3 sequence that did not begin with the conserved framework cysteine at position 104 was removed by hand. To get clonality, the normalized Shannon's Diversity Index was subtracted from one, giving values from 0 (maximal diversity) to 1 (oligoclonal). To check whether a given CDR3 had different frequencies in two samples, for example brain versus blood, chi-squared comparison-of-proportions tests were used. Public clonotypes were found through immuneACCESS searches, while the VDJdb browser was used to judge similarity to known antiviral clonotypes. This is the immuneACCESS table as TCRdb keeps it, with only in-frame sequences that have V and J called. A part of the clones is gone; compared with another copy, unresolved V genes explain less than half, and the rest is unexplained. V and J calls and clone size are copied from that table; D and trimming were computed from the DNA. A total of 110,000 or so clones appear in this sample, 85% to 95% of them only once. The ten largest make up about 4% of the sample.

Deletion took 5 bases off V and 1 base off J, with a span of 5 bases between the germline ends. From the cysteine up to the phenylalanine, the CDR3 has a length of 12 residues. Only the CDR3 portion is preserved as DNA: 36 bases, with reading frame beginning at the first base. The CDR1 and CDR2 encoded by the germline V gene are SGHVS and FNYEAQ. Explained via the paper, the time point label denotes: resected brain tissue, or blood drawn just prior to surgery. The surgery cases that showed the highest brain T cell transcript signatures were chosen for TCR beta chain sequencing of brain tissue, and of blood when it was available. Patients had been treated with at least one anti-epileptic drug before surgery. The TCR-sequenced patients were children whose drug-resistant epilepsy was caused by tuberous sclerosis complex, focal cortical dysplasia, Rasmussen encephalitis or hemimegalencephaly. Blood samples were drawn just before the epilepsy surgery. The Monarch genomic DNA purification kit was used to extract bulk genomic DNA from unsorted brain tissue and from whole blood.

This clone was detected only once. This receptor's antigen is unknown. No per-base quality is available; no much larger clone lies one base away. This receptor chain uses TRBV7-6 and TRBJ2-5, with no confident D gene call. The sequenced sample was peripheral blood, obtained at surgery. This receptor was obtained from a boy in the first two years of life with hemimegalencephaly and intractable seizures. CDR3 loop: CASSPVQETQYF. Read as DNA, the sequence is TGTGCCAGCAGCCCTGTCCAAGAGACCCAGTACTTC.